This TCR beta chain stems from a study of blood T cell repertoires in COVID-19. In the study overall: T cells, B-cell-depleted T cells, or PBMCs provided the cDNA or gDNA that served as material.

The authors' processing: Estimation of nucleated cell counts relied on the amplification of reference gene primers. Data came from immunoSEQ multiplex PCR; TCRdb stores just in-frame clones and leaves some out. V, J and clone size are taken as reported in that table, and D and trimming were inferred from the DNA itself. The top ten hold 9% to 9.5% of the sample, which has around 68,000 clones, 80% to 90% seen once. The CDR3 loop spans 13 amino acids. The V gene lost 5 bases and the J gene lost 4 bases, with 8 bases spanning the gap. Germline lookup yields CDR1 SGHTA and CDR2 FQGTGA. In this sample, this clone turned up once.

The genes are TRBV7-3 and TRBJ2-2; no reliable D call. This TCR was recovered from a human donor in a cohort sampled during active COVID-19. The material sequenced was peripheral blood. CDR3 bases: TGTGCCAGCAGCGTACAGACCACCGGGGAGCTGTTTTTT. Its protein product is CASSVQTTGELFF.